Below are 22 T cell receptor beta chains sequenced from a single sample in a study of CD8 T cells in ankylosing spondylitis. TCRdb reprocessed the 5' RACE reads via MiXCR and lists one record per CDR3 protein. Altogether about 200,000 distinct CDR3 sequences are present, around 13% being singletons, with the ten largest covering 15% to 20%. Input material: blood, either unsorted or a sorted T cell fraction (not recorded which). The source of these receptors is a male donor with ankylosing spondylitis or in good health (not recorded which).

The chain combines TRBV29-1 with TRBJ1-4; D remains ambiguous. CDR3 size: 13 residues. From germline, CDR1 is SQVTM and CDR2 ANQGSEA. Trimming took off 0 bases at V and 12 bases at J, with 14 bases between the two ends. CDR3 DNA sequence: TGCAGCGTTGAAGATCTCGGGCGCGCTGAACTGTTTTTT. Protein product: CSVEDLGRAELFF.

A few counts support this clonotype. In DNA form, the CDR3 reads TGTGCCAGCAGTTTTGTCGACTCTGGGGCCAACGTCCTGACTTTC. Its translation: CASSFVDSGANVLTF. This sequence joins TRBV12-3 or TRBV12-4 and TRBJ2-6; D gene ambiguous. This CDR3 has 15 amino acids. Trimming stripped 3 bases from V and 0 bases from J, with 6 bases between.

This clonotype was detected many times. This chain uses TRBV12-3 or TRBV12-4 with TRBJ1-2; no definite D call. The CDR3 is made up of 12 amino acids. Trimming removed 6 bases from V and 0 bases from J, with 5 bases in between. CDR3 sequence (DNA): TGTGCCAGCAGCCCGGCTAACTATGGCTACACCTTC. It encodes CASSPANYGYTF.

The rearrangement joins TRBV4-1 to TRBJ2-5, with 9 positions matching TRBD2. Looked up from germline, CDR1 is MGHRA and CDR2 is YSYEKL. CDR3 length: 16 residues. The V and J ends lost 2 bases and 0 bases, in that order; junction bases with no gene match: 4. CDR3 protein: CASSQQSSGDQETQYF. In DNA form, the CDR3 reads TGCGCCAGCAGCCAACAGTCTAGCGGGGACCAAGAGACCCAGTACTTC.

The chain links TRBV27 to TRBJ2-7, with 9 bases lining up with TRBD1. The CDR3 sequence is 15 residues long. Germline-derived CDR1 and CDR2 are MNHEY and SMNVEV (reference sequence). J gave up 2 bases and V 4 bases, and 6 bases lay outside the gene matches. The CDR3 DNA is TGTGCCAGCAGTTCGTTACAGGGGGCCACCTACGAGCAGTACTTC. Translating gives CASSSLQGATYEQYF.

This chain uses TRBV6-1 with TRBJ1-2, with D hard to call. CDR1 and CDR2 from the germline V gene are MNHNS and SASEGT. The CDR3 spans 13 residues. Trimming removed 6 bases from V and 0 bases from J, with 8 bases in between. The CDR3, as DNA: TGTGCCAGCAGCCAGATACCTAACTATGGCTACACCTTC. Protein product: CASSQIPNYGYTF.

This chain connects TRBV11-2 to TRBJ1-2, with TRBD1 matching 9 bases. This CDR3 contains 14 residues. Trimming cost V 0 bases and J 6 bases; bases outside gene matches: 2. CDR1 is SGHAT and CDR2 is FQNNGV in the germline V gene. This CDR3 is CASSLETGGHGYTF. The DNA of the CDR3 is TGTGCCAGCAGCTTAGAGACAGGGGGGCATGGCTACACCTTC.

In its sample, this clonotype was seen a few times. The V gene is TRBV3-1, the J gene TRBJ2-7; 7 positions match TRBD2. V lost 3 bases to trimming and J lost 6 bases; unmatched junction nucleotides: 2. CDR1 and CDR2 from the germline V gene are LGHDT and YNNKEL (reference sequence). The CDR3 runs 12 residues. The CDR3 DNA follows: TGTGCCAGCAGCCACGGGGGGTCCGAGCAGTACTTC. Residues: CASSHGGSEQYF.

A few counts support this clonotype. The chain combines TRBV4-1 with TRBJ1-1; TRBD1 aligns across 8 bases. CDR1 and CDR2 (germline): MGHRA, YSYEKL. V dropped 4 bases and J dropped 4; count of bases not matched to a gene: 8. This CDR3 has 15 residues. The CDR3 reads CASSRRQGTGTEAFF. CDR3 DNA sequence: TGCGCCAGCAGCCGTAGACAGGGGACGGGCACTGAAGCTTTCTTT.

The chain carries TRBV15 and TRBJ2-2, with 8 nucleotides matching TRBD1. V dropped 0 bases and J dropped 4; count of bases not matched to a gene: 1. This CDR3 contains 15 residues. Germline-derived CDR1 and CDR2 are LNHNV and YYDKDF (reference sequence). This CDR3 reads CATSRDGQGTGELFF. In DNA form, the CDR3 reads TGTGCCACCAGCAGAGATGGACAGGGCACCGGGGAGCTGTTTTTT.

This clonotype has a handful of counts. This chain links TRBV5-6 with TRBJ2-5, with TRBD1 identical over 7 bases. The CDR3 loop spans 13 amino acids. The germline V gene has CDR1 SGHDT and CDR2 YYEEEE. J gave up 5 bases and V 4 bases, and 5 bases lay outside the gene matches. CDR3 in amino acids: CASSPGGLETQYF. The CDR3 nucleotides are TGTGCCAGCAGCCCAGGGGGATTGGAGACCCAGTACTTC.

This clonotype was observed a handful of times. The rearrangement links TRBV2 to TRBJ2-1; possibly TRBD1 or TRBD2 for D (6 bases each). The V and J ends lost 8 bases and 7 bases respectively, with 18 bases between them. The CDR3 sequence is 14 residues long. Per the germline V gene, CDR1 is SNHLY and CDR2 is FYNNEI. As DNA, the CDR3 is TGTGCCAGCGGAGGGGTACTCCAGGGGAATGAGCAGTTCTTC. It is translated as CASGGVLQGNEQFF. The complete variable domain, with remaining parts taken from reference TRBV2 and TRBJ2-1, reads EPEVTQTPSHQVTQMGQEVILRCVPISNHLYFYWYRQILGQKVEFLVSFYNNEISEKSEIFDDQFSVERPDGSNFTLKIRSTKLEDSAMYFCASGGVLQGNEQFFGPGTRLTVL.

This clonotype was detected only a few times. J is TRBJ2-7 and V is TRBV4-1; no clear D. Germline-derived CDR1 and CDR2 are MGHRA and YSYEKL. This CDR3 contains 13 residues. The germline V and J ends were trimmed by 3 bases and 4 bases, with 10 bases remaining between them. CDR3 region: CASSQLNGYEQYF. Written as DNA, the CDR3 is TGCGCCAGCAGCCAGCTCAACGGGTACGAGCAGTACTTC.

The J gene is TRBJ2-7, the V gene TRBV20-1; D is uncertain. V was pared by 5 bases and J by 3 bases, with 11 bases between. The CDR3 is 12 amino acids. Germline CDR1 DFQATT, CDR2 SNEGSKA (reference sequence). CDR3 loop: CSAGLLGYEQYF. The CDR3 bases are TGCAGTGCTGGCCTTCTCGGCTACGAGCAGTACTTC.

In this sample, this clonotype turned up a few times. The rearrangement links TRBV11-1 to TRBJ2-2; 14 bases are a match to TRBD2. CDR1 is SGHAT, CDR2 FQDESV, per germline (reference sequence). The CDR3 loop spans 19 amino acids. With 4 bases clipped from V and 1 base from J, the junction kept 8 bases outside the gene matches. The CDR3 here is CASSSLGTSGGWNTGELFF. CDR3 DNA: TGTGCCAGCAGCTCCCTGGGGACTAGCGGGGGCTGGAACACCGGGGAGCTGTTTTTT.

The sample holds a few counts of this clonotype. J is TRBJ2-6 and V is TRBV5-4, with 7 nucleotides matching TRBD1. J lost 0 bases, V lost 0 bases, and 3 bases had no gene match. The CDR3 has 17 amino acids. Germline V CDR1 and CDR2: SGHNT, YYREEE (reference sequence). The CDR3: CASSLAGQTSGANVLTF. The CDR3 coding sequence is TGTGCCAGCAGCTTGGCGGGACAGACCTCTGGGGCCAACGTCCTGACTTTC.

This clonotype was found a few times. CDR3 protein: CASSQVGGVQNEQYF. In DNA form, the CDR3 reads TGCGCCAGCAGCCAAGTTGGAGGGGTCCAAAACGAGCAGTACTTC. The genes are TRBV4-1 and TRBJ2-7; possible D gene TRBD2, 6 bases. The ends were cut back, 1 base at V and 5 bases at J, with 15 bases in the middle. CDR3 length: 15 amino acids. In germline, CDR1 is MGHRA, CDR2 YSYEKL.

The rearrangement uses TRBV5-1 and TRBJ1-1; perhaps TRBD1 as D (6 bases). The germline CDR1 and CDR2 sequences are SGHRS and YFSETQ. Trimming pared 4 bases from V and 1 base from J, leaving 11 bases between. This CDR3 has 14 amino acids. This CDR3 is CASSREQGNTEAFF. CDR3 nucleotides: TGCGCCAGCAGCAGAGAACAGGGGAACACTGAAGCTTTCTTT.

The chain uses TRBV3-1 and TRBJ2-7; unclear D gene. Trimming took 1 base from V and 7 from J, leaving 14 bases between them. The CDR3 is made up of 14 amino acids. Germline CDR1 is LGHDT and CDR2 is YNNKEL (reference sequence). The CDR3 protein is CASSQVATPREQYF. The CDR3 coding sequence is TGTGCCAGCAGCCAAGTGGCCACTCCTAGGGAGCAGTACTTC.

The gene calls are TRBV7-8 and TRBJ2-1, with D possibly being TRBD1 (8 bases). Germline-derived CDR1 and CDR2 are SGHVS and FQNEAQ. The CDR3 extends over 14 amino acids. V lost 3 bases and J 6 bases, leaving 12 bases between the germline ends. The DNA for the CDR3 is TGTGCCAGCAGCTTGGACAGGGAGGGCAATGAGCAGTTCTTC. It translates to CASSLDREGNEQFF.

In nucleotides, the CDR3 is TGTGCCAGCAGTTTAGGACTCCCCTCCTACAATGAGCAGTTCTTC. It is translated as CASSLGLPSYNEQFF. V is TRBV27 and J is TRBJ2-1; the D gene is possibly TRBD2 (5 bases). V lost 2 bases and J lost 0, with 8 bases in between. The germline gives CDR1 MNHEY, CDR2 SMNVEV (reference sequence). The CDR3 loop spans 15 amino acids.

The chain employs TRBV5-1 and TRBJ2-1; 11 nucleotides match TRBD1. This CDR3 is 16 amino acids long. J gave up 6 bases and V 0 bases, and 5 bases lay outside the gene matches. Germline CDR1 reads SGHRS; CDR2 reads YFSETQ. CDR3 in amino acids: CASSLGVGTGGNEQFF. CDR3 bases: TGCGCCAGCAGCTTGGGAGTGGGGACAGGGGGCAATGAGCAGTTCTTC.